This TCR beta chain was documented in a study of tumor-infiltrating lymphocytes in primary liver carcinoma. Study outcomes and limitations: Tumor region pairs overlapped more than did tumor-adjacent and tumor-blood pairs.

The study extracted blood RNA from unsorted whole blood and also extracted germline DNA. Treatment-naive at the time, the patients had chronic HBV infection. This CDR3 has 15 residues. The V gene's germline CDR1 is MGHRA and CDR2 YSYEKL. TCR beta cDNA was made from 400 to 500 ng total RNA with a constant-region primer. Three-round nested multiplex PCR performed with slightly modified ARM-PCR produced the TCR beta libraries. TRBV1-TRBV30 forward primers paired with a C-beta reverse primer were used in the first two PCR rounds, which ran approximately 11 cycles each. TCRdb reprocessed the multiplex PCR reads via MiXCR and lists one record per CDR3 protein. The sample has fewer than 350,000 distinct CDR3 sequences; around three fifths are singletons. This clonotype showed up just once. The antigen remains unidentified.

The sequence came from a man aged 35-49 years with primary liver carcinoma and hepatitis B virus infection. The sample taken for sequencing was peripheral blood. This rearrangement joins TRBV4-1 to TRBJ1-6; D is unclear. CDR3 bases: TGCACTAGCAGCGACGAGAGCTCCTATAATTCACCCTGCCACTTT. It yields the protein CTSSDESSYNSPCHF.